The entry below describes one T cell receptor beta chain. Which antigen it targets is not known. No base quality values were provided; no much bigger clone lies one nucleotide off. The donors were healthy, HIV-negative adults who had no recently reported acute infections or vaccinations. Only Caucasian adults living in Nashville, Tennessee, USA were represented among the donors. Magnetic negative selection was used to enrich CD4+ T cells, after which naive cells were positively selected on CD45RA and the negative fraction became the memory subset. Blood was collected by leukapheresis, and PBMCs were isolated by Ficoll-Histopaque density gradient centrifugation and then cryopreserved in liquid nitrogen vapor phase. Analytical flow cytometry was used to check the purity and quantity of each magnetically sorted T cell population. Genomic DNA was isolated from every sorted fraction and measured by UV absorbance on a Nanodrop 2000c.

The source of the sample is a study of shared clonotypes between healthy human individuals (dated by TCRdb to about 2020). General notes on the study: The cohort included a few men and a couple of women between 18 and 49 years of age. For each donor, three plates each were used for CD4 naive and CD4 memory, two plates were used for CD8 naive, and one plate was used for CD8 memory. Blood TCR repertoires of about 5 healthy adults were deeply sequenced to estimate repertoire size and the extent of clonotype sharing between individuals. Libraries were prepared and TCR repertoires were sequenced by different laboratories using diverse techniques, in order to increase sequencing depth and limit assay-specific biases. Each donor's leukapheresis produced roughly between roughly 0.85 and 10 billion PBMCs. Broad study findings and their caveats: Even with the large sequencing depth, rarefaction of the sorted-subset datasets indicated that sequencing was incomplete. Sampling was limited to blood, and TCR repertoires in tissue likely differ from TCR repertoires in blood. Estimated clonotype richness was generally larger for naive than for memory subsets. Pairwise subsampling indicated that sequencing depth was expected to affect the degree of clonotype sharing among donors. Compared with non-shared clonotypes, the clonotypes found in all four sorted-subset donors had higher generation probabilities. Across a handful of donors, roughly 5% of naive CD4, 3.5% of naive CD8, approximately 2.5% of memory CD4, and 0.4% of memory CD8 clonotypes were shared. Because the study included a small number of donors, the genetic and exposure-history diversity represented was limited.

TCR CDR3 regions were amplified from genomic DNA by multiplex PCR using the deep immunoSEQ assay. Extracted genomic DNA from each cell subset was spread evenly across all wells of several immunoSEQ 96-well plates, with each plate serving as a replicate. Each replicate PCR for sorted subsets received 150 to 250 ng genomic DNA, equal to tens of thousands of T cell genomes. Purified libraries were measured with a Qubit 3.0 fluorometer, size-checked on a Bioanalyzer 2100, and measured again with the KAPA Library Quantification kit. Every immunoSEQ 96-well plate was sequenced on a dedicated single-read 150-cycle Illumina NextSeq 550 flow cell. In the authors' own workflow: Because the immunoSEQ output held only junctional sequences and lacked quality scores, the filtering could not match the filtering applied to full-length reads. Sequences were annotated with PyIR, a Python wrapper for IgBLAST v1.9, and V/J genes and CDR3 were assigned using IMGT germline references. Reads with weak V/J assignments (E-value above 1e-6), missing CDR3, stop codons, out-of-frame junctions, or ambiguous translated residues were removed. V3J clonotypes were defined as sequences sharing an identical inferred V gene, J gene, and CDR3 amino acid sequence. Percentage overlap between repertoires was computed as shared unique clonotypes divided by the size of the smaller repertoire. Repertoire richness was assessed with RTK rarefaction, the Chao1 estimator, and Recon v2.1 estimates of unobserved clonotypes. OLGA was used to compute generation probabilities for all TCRbeta clonotypes that the gDNA method yielded from a handful of donors. TCRdb mirrors the immuneACCESS table, restricted to in-frame sequences. Some clones are absent from its copies; in checked studies, under half trace to an unresolved V gene, and the reason for the others is unknown. That table is the source of V, J and clone size, and D and trimming were worked out from the DNA. For this sample the table gives around 1 million clones, of which about three quarters were detected only once. The ten biggest clones cover approximately 1.5% of the sample.

Sequenced sample: memory CD4+ T cells sorted from blood. Explained via the paper, the cell subset or site label denotes: CD45RA-negative fraction. The sequence derives from a man aged 18-30 years in good health.

The DNA sequence reads TGCAGTTCACAGGGTCAAGAGACCCAGTACTTC. Its translation reads: CSSQGQETQYF. The V and J segments used are TRBV20-1 and TRBJ2-5, with TRBD1 as a weak D call on 6 bases. V is clipped by 8 bases and J by 2 bases, and the sequence between their germline boundaries is 9 bases long. Inclusive of the bounding cysteine and phenylalanine, the CDR3 is 11 residues long. The retained sequence is limited to the CDR3, 33 bases, with the frame set at the first base. As encoded in the germline V gene (reference sequence), CDR1 is DFQATT while CDR2 is SNEGSKA.